This TCR beta chain was identified during a study of post-analysis software for immune sequencing data. The CDR3 has 15 amino acids. V lost 4 bases to trimming and J lost 7 bases; unmatched junction nucleotides: 7. Germline V lookup: CDR1 ENHRY, CDR2 SYGVKD. Overall study findings and caveats: There were four or five TRBV segments more frequent in patients than controls, and TRBV5-6, TRBV5-1 and TRBV20-1 were among them. Clustering by F measure revealed strong co-clustering among samples prepared together in one batch.

This clonotype was counted a few times. What it recognizes is unknown. Unique molecular identifiers were built into the TCR beta cDNA libraries. Input of about 0.9 to 10 million T cells yielded 500,000 to 550,000 cDNA molecules. Each CDR3 protein is one row after TCRdb ran MiXCR on the PCR reads. This table has 750,000 to 900,000 distinct CDR3 sequences, just over 45% appearing once. J is TRBJ2-1 and V is TRBV10-3; 10 bases line up with TRBD2. The sequencing sample was made of blood. This sequence was found in a girl aged 5-17 years with multiple sclerosis. The CDR3 nucleotides read TGTGCCATCAGTGTTGGAGCGGGAGGGATTAATGAGCAGTTCTTC. Its protein is CAISVGAGGINEQFF.